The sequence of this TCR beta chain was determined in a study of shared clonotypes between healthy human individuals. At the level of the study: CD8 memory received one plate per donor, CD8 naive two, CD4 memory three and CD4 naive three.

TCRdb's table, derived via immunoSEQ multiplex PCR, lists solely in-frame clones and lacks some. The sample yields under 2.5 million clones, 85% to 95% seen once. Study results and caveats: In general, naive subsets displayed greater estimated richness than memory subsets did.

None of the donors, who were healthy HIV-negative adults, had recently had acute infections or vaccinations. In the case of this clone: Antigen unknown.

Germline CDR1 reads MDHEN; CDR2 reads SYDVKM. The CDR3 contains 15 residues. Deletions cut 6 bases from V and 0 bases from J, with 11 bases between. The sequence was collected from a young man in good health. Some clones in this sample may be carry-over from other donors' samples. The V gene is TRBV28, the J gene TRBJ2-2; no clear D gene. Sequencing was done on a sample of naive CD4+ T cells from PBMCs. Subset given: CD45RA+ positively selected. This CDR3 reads CASRLPTTNTGELFF. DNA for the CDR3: TGTGCCAGCAGACTCCCTACAACGAACACCGGGGAGCTGTTTTTT.